The entry below describes one T cell receptor (beta chain). Its specificity is not known. The method was immunoSEQ multiplex PCR; TCRdb's version includes in-frame clones alone and lacks a portion of them. The profile shows around 100,000 clones, 90% of them singletons. The data belong to a study of T cell responses to AZD1222 COVID-19 vaccine. The CDR3 has 16 residues. From germline, CDR1 is LGHNA and CDR2 YNFKEQ. V dropped 6 bases and J dropped 3; count of bases not matched to a gene: 12. Study-wide findings and caveats: Nearly half of the spike-specific TCRs reportedly recognize variant regions that carry no mutations. Baseline testing showed seropositivity in only five to seven AZD1222 recipients. Females made up more of the donors, who were largely white British, and clonal diversity may have come out too low. Repertoire samples came only from after the peak T cell response.

Sequencing used peripheral blood, obtained on day 0 of AZD1222 vaccination. This TCR was recovered from an adult in good health. The J gene is TRBJ2-5, the V gene TRBV4-2; 8 positions match TRBD1. CDR3 nucleotides: TGTGCCAGCAGACACTCCGGTCAGACAGGGGAAGAGACCCAGTACTTC. Encoded protein: CASRHSGQTGEETQYF.